This T cell receptor beta chain was documented in a study of beta chain features in type 1 diabetes. With respect to this clone: Its target is not known.

Study findings and constraints: Patients and controls would be equally affected if PCR favored shorter templates. Patients with Type 1 diabetes showed moderately but significantly shorter TCRB CDR3s in all four CD4+ subsets.

With 2 bases clipped from V and 0 bases from J, the junction kept 4 bases outside the gene matches. Germline assignment: CDR1 GTSNPN and CDR2 SVGIG (reference sequence). CDR3 length equals 15 residues. Reverse transcribing all isolated RNA meant expressed TCRB transcripts were sequenced. Method: immunoSEQ multiplex PCR; TCRdb's copy keeps in-frame clones and lacks some. The sample lists a few hundred thousand clones, approximately 13% occurring once. V gene TRBV30 combines with J gene TRBJ1-5; 7 nucleotides align to TRBD1. Sequencing was done on a sample of naive CD4+ T cells from blood. The TCR originated in a woman aged 18-30 years with type 1 diabetes. In nucleotides, the CDR3 is TGTGCCTGGAGTCCGACAGGGACTAGCAATCAGCCCCAGCATTTT. This sequence encodes CAWSPTGTSNQPQHF.